This entry lists 28 T cell receptor beta chains sequenced from one sample in a study of post-analysis software for immune sequencing data. Study-wide results and limits: With TRBV5-6, TRBV5-1 and TRBV20-1 included, about 5 TRBV segments were more frequent in patients than in controls.

Unique molecular identifiers were present in the TCR beta cDNA libraries. TCRdb analysed the PCR reads with MiXCR anew, one entry per CDR3 protein. In the table there are roughly 400,000 distinct CDR3 sequences, over 30% of which are singletons. No cognate antigen is known for these TCRs. Specimen: blood. These receptors were obtained from a girl aged 2 to 9 with multiple sclerosis.

This clonotype has only a few counts. The CDR3 loop reads CASSLLPDSRGEQYF. The CDR3 nucleotides are TGTGCCAGCAGTTTACTACCGGACAGTCGTGGCGAGCAGTACTTC. The chain links TRBV27 to TRBJ2-5, with a possible D match to TRBD1 (6 bases). The DNA end is more similar to TRBJ2-7, so the J call may be wrong. Germline CDR1 reads MNHEY; CDR2 reads SMNVEV (reference sequence). The CDR3 is 15 residues long.

The rearrangement joins TRBV29-1 to TRBJ2-3, with D possibly TRBD1 on 6 matching bases. This CDR3 has 15 residues. In germline, CDR1 is SQVTM, CDR2 ANQGSEA. V lost 6 bases to trimming and J lost 0 bases, with 16 bases between them. For the CDR3, the DNA is TGCAGCGTCGAGACAGGAGTATCTAGCACAGATACGCAGTATTTT. Amino acids: CSVETGVSSTDTQYF.

CDR3 sequence: CSASISGRGPNGYTF. Written as DNA, the CDR3 is TGCAGTGCTAGTATATCGGGGCGGGGGCCGAACGGCTACACCTTC. This chain links TRBV20-1 with TRBJ1-2; D may be TRBD1 (6 bases). Germline V gene sequence: CDR1 DFQATT, CDR2 SNEGSKA (reference sequence). The CDR3 runs 15 residues. V lost 3 bases to trimming and J lost 8 bases, with 22 bases between them.

The gene calls are TRBV29-1 and TRBJ2-5; D is perhaps TRBD2 (5 bases). V lost 6 bases and J 1 base, leaving 9 bases between the germline ends. The CDR3 length is 12 residues. The germline V gene encodes CDR1 SQVTM and CDR2 ANQGSEA. CDR3 protein: CSVRLSQETQYF. The CDR3 DNA reads as TGCAGCGTAAGACTAAGCCAAGAGACCCAGTACTTC.

This clonotype was recorded a few times. CDR3 region: CAISVHGTSGVTGTDTQYF. The CDR3, as DNA: TGTGCCATCAGTGTTCACGGGACTAGCGGGGTTACTGGCACAGATACGCAGTATTTT. The chain has TRBV10-3 and TRBJ2-3; 13 positions agree with TRBD2. The junction had 11 bases not matched to a gene; V was cut back by 4 bases and J by 1 base. Germline V lookup: CDR1 ENHRY, CDR2 SYGVKD. This CDR3 region has 19 residues.

This clonotype appeared a few times. This sequence joins TRBV6-5 and TRBJ2-7, with D uncertain. The CDR3 is 13 amino acids. Trimming pared 6 bases from V and 5 bases from J, leaving 14 bases between. Germline assignment: CDR1 MNHEY and CDR2 SVGAGI. Here the CDR3 reads CASSRDPPHEQYF. The CDR3 DNA is TGTGCCAGCAGCAGAGACCCACCGCACGAGCAGTACTTC.

The chain uses TRBV11-2 and TRBJ2-4; D remains ambiguous. Near its end, the DNA agrees better with TRBJ2-7, so the J call may be wrong. Germline CDR1 and CDR2: SGHAT and FQNNGV. CDR3 length equals 14 residues. The CDR3 nucleotides read TGTGCCAGCAGCTTAGACAGGAGTCGCAACGAGCAGTACTTC. Translation: CASSLDRSRNEQYF.

This rearrangement joins TRBV18 to TRBJ2-7; D possibly matches TRBD1 or TRBD2 (6 bases each). There are 15 residues in the CDR3. The V end was cut by 2 bases, the J end by 6 bases, with 17 bases between. Per germline, CDR1 KGHSH and CDR2 LQKENI. CDR3 in amino acids: CASSPLGGTAGEQYF. The CDR3 DNA follows: TGTGCCAGCTCACCATTGGGGGGCACGGCCGGCGAGCAGTACTTC.

The J gene is TRBJ2-1, the V gene TRBV28; 12 bases match TRBD1. V shed 2 bases, J shed 13 bases, and the junction held 12 bases outside the gene matches. Germline CDR1 reads MDHEN; CDR2 reads SYDVKM. CDR3 size: 16 residues. The CDR3 DNA is TGTGCCAGCAGTTTAGGGACAGGGGGCAATCAGGAGACCCAGTTCTTC. This codes for CASSLGTGGNQETQFF.

The chain uses TRBV5-1 and TRBJ2-3; D might be TRBD1 (5 bases). Germline CDR1 SGHRS, CDR2 YFSETQ. The CDR3 contains 11 residues. The V and J ends lost 6 bases and 5 bases respectively, with 7 bases between them. The CDR3 nucleotides are TGCGCCAGCACAGACAGAGATACGCAGTATTTT. Its translation is CASTDRDTQYF.

The rearrangement uses TRBV20-1 and TRBJ2-2, with 11 bases that match TRBD1. Trimming cost V 6 bases and J 8 bases; bases outside gene matches: 11. The CDR3 runs 15 residues. Germline values: CDR1 DFQATT, CDR2 SNEGSKA (reference sequence). CDR3 region: CSAIPGTGGFGELFF. CDR3 in DNA: TGCAGTGCGATCCCCGGGACAGGGGGATTTGGGGAGCTGTTTTTT.

The rearrangement joins TRBV2 to TRBJ2-7; 8 bases line up with TRBD2. V was pared by 6 bases and J by 6 bases, with 13 bases of the junction left unmatched. The CDR3 has 15 amino acids. CDR1 SNHLY and CDR2 FYNNEI come from the germline V gene. The CDR3 spells CASSVIAGTLGEQYF. For the CDR3, the DNA is TGTGCCAGCAGCGTCATAGCGGGAACCCTTGGCGAGCAGTACTTC.

V and J are TRBV14 and TRBJ2-7, with D unclear. Germline values: CDR1 SGHDN, CDR2 FVKESK. CDR3 length equals 13 residues. V was cut by 0 bases and J by 2 bases, with 5 bases left in between. The CDR3 spells CASSQDAPYEQYF. In DNA form, the CDR3 reads TGTGCCAGCAGCCAAGATGCCCCCTACGAGCAGTACTTC.

The chain links TRBV5-1 to TRBJ2-5, with D possibly matching TRBD2 (6 bases). Germline V gene sequence: CDR1 SGHRS, CDR2 YFSETQ. CDR3 size: 14 residues. V was pared by 5 bases and J by 4 bases, with 15 bases between. As DNA, the CDR3 is TGCGCCAGCAGTCACTTGGTGGGAGGAGAGACCCAGTACTTC. It codes for CASSHLVGGETQYF.

The chain recombines TRBV5-6 with TRBJ2-5; no clear D. The CDR3 runs to 13 residues. V was trimmed by 2 bases and J by 4 bases, leaving 9 bases between them. Germline CDR1 is SGHDT and CDR2 is YYEEEE. The CDR3 DNA reads as TGTGCCAGCAGCTTCAACTCGCCAGAGACCCAGTACTTC. Its translation is CASSFNSPETQYF.

This clonotype turned up a few times. This chain uses TRBV12-3 or TRBV12-4 with TRBJ2-3, with TRBD2 matching 14 bases. V was pared by 5 bases and J by 2 bases, with 3 bases of the junction left unmatched. The CDR3 is 16 residues long. CDR3 region: CASSPGLAGATDTQYF. CDR3 DNA: TGTGCCAGCAGTCCGGGACTAGCGGGGGCCACAGATACGCAGTATTTT.

This clonotype showed up just a few times. This rearrangement joins TRBV29-1 to TRBJ2-5, with a tentative D call TRBD1 (6 bases). The length of the CDR3 is 12 residues. Per the germline V gene, CDR1 is SQVTM and CDR2 is ANQGSEA. With 8 bases removed from V and 2 bases from J, the gap between germline ends came to 12 bases. The CDR3 region is CSLRTVQETQYF. Written as DNA, the CDR3 is TGCAGCCTTCGGACAGTACAAGAGACCCAGTACTTC.

J is TRBJ1-6 and V is TRBV20-1; D is perhaps TRBD1 (5 bases). Deletions cut 3 bases from V and 5 bases from J, with 20 bases between. The germline CDR1 and CDR2 sequences are DFQATT and SNEGSKA (reference sequence). The CDR3 totals 17 residues. The CDR3 DNA reads TGCAGTGCTAGGGACCTGACAAGGGGCAGACATAATTCACCCCTCCACTTT. Its translation is CSARDLTRGRHNSPLHF.

This chain connects TRBV29-1 to TRBJ1-2; maybe TRBD1 (5 bases). Trimming pared 4 bases from V and 8 bases from J, leaving 11 bases between. Germline assignment: CDR1 SQVTM and CDR2 ANQGSEA. The CDR3 extends over 11 amino acids. The CDR3 coding sequence is TGCAGCGTTGTGGAGGGGCCGGGCTACACCTTC. This sequence encodes CSVVEGPGYTF.

This chain joins TRBV20-1 and TRBJ2-3, with 12 nucleotides matching TRBD2. The length of the CDR3 is 14 residues. Germline CDR1 and CDR2: DFQATT and SNEGSKA (reference sequence). The ends lost 6 bases at V and 6 bases at J; junction bases unmatched: 7. As DNA, the CDR3 is TGCAGTGCCAGACTAGCGGGGGTGATGGATACGCAGTATTTT. Amino acids: CSARLAGVMDTQYF.

In this sample, this clonotype turned up once. A much larger clone sits a single nucleotide away, making a read error possible. The chain couples TRBV3-1 to TRBJ2-2, with 7 positions matching TRBD2. The germline CDR1 and CDR2 sequences are LGHDT and YNNKEL (reference sequence). This CDR3 is 17 amino acids long. The CDR3 sequence is CAGSQDYGTKNTGELFF. The CDR3 bases are TGTGCCGGCAGCCAAGATTACGGGACTAAGAACACCGGGGAGCTGTTTTTT.

This chain uses TRBV24-1 with TRBJ2-2; 7 bases align to TRBD1. V was pared by 3 bases and J by 6 bases, with 6 bases of the junction left unmatched. The CDR3 runs 15 residues. Germline V gene sequence: CDR1 KGHDR, CDR2 SFDVKD. Here the CDR3 reads CATSDPGTVAGELFF. In nucleotides, the CDR3 is TGTGCCACCAGTGATCCCGGGACAGTAGCCGGGGAGCTGTTTTTT.

This chain connects TRBV7-8 to TRBJ2-3, with D perhaps given as TRBD1 or TRBD2 (6 bases each). V shed 1 base and J shed 0 bases, with 32 bases lying between them. CDR3 size: 23 residues. CDR1 is SGHVS and CDR2 is FQNEAQ in the germline V gene. CDR3 nucleotide sequence: TGTGCCAGCAGCTTAGGTCTCCGGACAGCGGGCCCGTTAAAAGGGGTCAGCACAGATACGCAGTATTTT. Translating gives CASSLGLRTAGPLKGVSTDTQYF.

CDR3 DNA: TGTGCCAGCAGGGATTCCGGTAGGATCTACGAGCAGTACTTC. It is translated as CASRDSGRIYEQYF. J is TRBJ2-7 and V is TRBV2; D is undetermined. V lost 6 bases and J lost 3, with 15 bases in between. Germline CDR1 and CDR2: SNHLY and FYNNEI. The CDR3 consists of 14 residues.

This clonotype showed up just a few times. This chain uses TRBV7-2 with TRBJ2-7; D gene uncertain. The CDR3 contains 13 residues. V was cut by 3 bases and J by 3 bases, with 9 bases left in between. The V gene's germline CDR1 is SGHTA and CDR2 FQGNSA. As DNA, the CDR3 is TGTGCCAGCAGCTTTACCAGATACTACGAGCAGTACTTC. This translates into CASSFTRYYEQYF.

V and J are TRBV4-3 and TRBJ2-7; TRBD1 aligns across 10 bases. The junction had 9 bases not matched to a gene; V was cut back by 3 bases and J by 1 base. This CDR3 region has 17 residues. CDR1 LGHNA and CDR2 YSLEER come from the germline V gene. CDR3 in amino acids: CASSQFLGTGDSYEQYF. The CDR3, as DNA: TGCGCCAGCAGCCAGTTCCTCGGGACAGGGGATTCCTACGAGCAGTACTTC.

This clonotype was observed a few times. This sequence joins TRBV7-2 and TRBJ2-3; tentative D call: TRBD1 (6 bases). Germline CDR1 SGHTA, CDR2 FQGNSA. V shed 4 bases and J shed 2 bases, with 16 bases lying between them. The CDR3 is made up of 16 amino acids. The CDR3 reads CASSSDLRGYTDTQYF. CDR3 DNA sequence: TGTGCCAGCAGCTCGGACCTCAGGGGATACACAGATACGCAGTATTTT. The entire variable domain, with the rest obtained from reference TRBV7-2 and TRBJ2-3, is as follows: GAGVSQSPSNKVTEKGKDVELRCDPISGHTALYWYRQSLGQGLEFLIYFQGNSAPDKSGLPSDRFSAERTGGSVSTLTIQRTQQEDSAVYLCASSSDLRGYTDTQYFGPGTRLTVL.

This clonotype was seen a few times. The chain has TRBV7-2 and TRBJ2-7; no clear D gene. The CDR3 length is 13 residues. Germline CDR1 and CDR2: SGHTA and FQGNSA. Trimming shortened V by 1 base and J by 3 bases, and 7 bases separated the two germline ends. The CDR3 region has the DNA TGTGCCAGCAGCTTAGATGCGCACTACGAGCAGTACTTC. Translated, it gives CASSLDAHYEQYF.